This TCR beta chain was captured in a study of T cell responses to AZD1222 COVID-19 vaccine. Across the study: Combined were second doses at about 4 or about 12 weeks.

About this clone: The antigen is not known.

Data came from immunoSEQ multiplex PCR; TCRdb stores just in-frame clones and leaves some out. The profile covers roughly 110,000 clones, with about 86% appearing a single time and 9.4% taken by the ten largest. Study findings and constraints: Only 5 or 6 people who got AZD1222 tested seropositive at baseline. The donors showed a predominance of white British ancestry and of females, with possible underestimation of clonal diversity. Vaccine-associated CD4 TCRs spanned spike, dominant at 160-218 and 743-854.

Trimming removed 4 bases at V and 2 bases at J, with 11 bases between. Per the germline V gene, CDR1 is SGDLS and CDR2 is YYNGEE. There are 14 residues in the CDR3. This receptor was obtained from an adult in good health. The chain couples TRBV9 to TRBJ2-3; D remains ambiguous. The sample consisted of peripheral blood, taken on day 0 of AZD1222 vaccination. This chain's CDR3 is CASSPQPFTDTQYF. The DNA of the CDR3 is TGTGCCAGCAGCCCCCAGCCTTTCACAGATACGCAGTATTTT. Full variable domain (missing parts from reference TRBV9 and TRBJ2-3): DSGVTQTPKHLITATGQRVTLRCSPRSGDLSVYWYQQSLDQGLQFLIQYYNGEERAKGNILERFSAQQFPDLHSELNLSSLELGDSALYFCASSPQPFTDTQYFGPGTRLTVL.